This passage covers 20 T cell receptor beta chains from one sample sequenced in a study of blood T cell repertoires in COVID-19. The data were produced by immunoSEQ multiplex PCR, yet TCRdb's version contains in-frame clones alone and is incomplete. The sample shows fewer than 200,000 clones, around nine tenths of them seen only once. The sequenced sample consisted of peripheral blood. These receptors were taken from a woman younger than 35 who had recovered from COVID-19.

This clone occurred a few times. V and J are TRBV28 and TRBJ1-2; the match to TRBD1 covers 7 bases. In germline, CDR1 is MDHEN, CDR2 SYDVKM. After removal of 6 bases from V and 6 bases from J, the junction contained 10 bases not matched to a gene. This CDR3 has 14 residues. Here the CDR3 reads CASRGGQYFNGYTF. The CDR3 coding sequence is TGTGCCAGCAGGGGGGGACAGTACTTTAATGGCTACACCTTC.

This chain links TRBV2 with TRBJ1-2; a weak D match, TRBD1 (5 bases). Germline CDR1 reads SNHLY; CDR2 reads FYNNEI. This CDR3 has 14 amino acids. With 0 bases removed from V and 2 bases from J, the gap between germline ends came to 7 bases. The CDR3 DNA is TGTGCCAGCAGTGAAGCGGGGCGGAACTATGGCTACACCTTC. Its translation is CASSEAGRNYGYTF.

The J gene is TRBJ2-3, the V gene TRBV5-1, with TRBD2 identical over 9 bases. Germline trimming cut 0 bases from V and 1 base from J; bases unmatched to any gene: 3. CDR3 length: 16 amino acids. Germline assignment: CDR1 SGHRS and CDR2 YFSETQ. The CDR3 loop is CASSLGAGGRTDTQYF. The CDR3 coding sequence is TGCGCCAGCAGCTTGGGAGCGGGGGGCCGCACAGATACGCAGTATTTT.

This chain connects TRBV18 to TRBJ2-2, with 7 bases identical to TRBD1. This CDR3 spans 15 amino acids. CDR1 and CDR2 (germline): KGHSH, LQKENI. The ends lost 3 bases at V and 2 bases at J; junction bases unmatched: 3. The DNA for the CDR3 is TGTGCCAGCTCACCCGGGACAGACAACACCGGGGAGCTGTTTTTT. This gives the protein CASSPGTDNTGELFF.

The chain carries TRBV11-2 and TRBJ2-7, with D unresolved. The length of the CDR3 is 14 residues. Per germline, CDR1 SGHAT and CDR2 FQNNGV. Trimming took off 4 bases at V and 2 bases at J, with 12 bases between the two ends. CDR3 bases: TGTGCCAGCAGCTCCACAGTTTATCCCTACGAGCAGTACTTC. Translated: CASSSTVYPYEQYF.

The genes are TRBV29-1 and TRBJ2-1; 8 nucleotides agree with TRBD1. The CDR3 runs to 15 residues. CDR1 and CDR2 (germline): SQVTM, ANQGSEA. V lost 2 bases to trimming and J lost 6 bases; unmatched junction nucleotides: 9. This CDR3 is CSVEPSTGEANEQFF. The DNA of the CDR3 is TGCAGCGTTGAACCATCGACAGGGGAGGCCAATGAGCAGTTCTTC.

This clone was counted a single time. V gene TRBV6-2 or TRBV6-3 combines with J gene TRBJ2-3; D is unresolved. This CDR3 region has 14 residues. Germline loops: CDR1 MNHEY, CDR2 SVGEGT. Trimming stripped 4 bases from V and 2 bases from J, with 10 bases between. CDR3 nucleotide sequence: TGTGCCAGCAGTTCGACAAAAGACACAGATACGCAGTATTTT. Amino acids: CASSSTKDTDTQYF.

The chain carries TRBV15 and TRBJ2-1, with D maybe TRBD2 (6 bases). Germline V gives CDR1 LNHNV, CDR2 YYDKDF (reference sequence). The CDR3 consists of 13 residues. V lost 7 bases and J 9 bases, leaving 16 bases between the germline ends. CDR3 sequence: CATTGDGRGEQFF. The DNA of the CDR3 is TGTGCCACCACCGGGGACGGGCGGGGTGAGCAGTTCTTC.

This CDR3 is CASSPGTTNTGELFF. The CDR3 nucleotides read TGTGCCAGCAGCCCCGGGACAACGAACACCGGGGAGCTGTTTTTT. This chain links TRBV11-3 with TRBJ2-2, with D perhaps TRBD1 (6 bases). The V gene lost 5 bases and the J gene lost 0 bases, with 10 bases spanning the gap. From germline, CDR1 is SGHNT and CDR2 YENEEA. The CDR3 loop spans 15 amino acids.

The chain links TRBV7-2 to TRBJ2-7, with D perhaps matching TRBD1 (6 bases). The CDR3 runs 13 residues. The germline V gene has CDR1 SGHTA and CDR2 FQGNSA. V was cut by 5 bases and J by 3 bases, with 11 bases left in between. The CDR3 region has the DNA TGTGCCAGCAGCGACGGACAGATCTACGAGCAGTACTTC. Translated: CASSDGQIYEQYF. The whole variable domain, filled in from reference TRBV7-2 and TRBJ2-7, reads GAGVSQSPSNKVTEKGKDVELRCDPISGHTALYWYRQSLGQGLEFLIYFQGNSAPDKSGLPSDRFSAERTGGSVSTLTIQRTQQEDSAVYLCASSDGQIYEQYFGPGTRLTVT.

This chain uses TRBV24-1 with TRBJ2-1; 9 positions agree with TRBD1. Trimming removed 4 bases from V and 4 bases from J; junction bases left unmatched: 10. In germline, CDR1 is KGHDR, CDR2 SFDVKD. The CDR3 has 17 amino acids. CDR3 residues: CATSDYAGTGRYNEQFF. CDR3 DNA: TGTGCCACCAGTGACTACGCCGGGACAGGGAGGTACAATGAGCAGTTCTTC.

The chain combines TRBV5-5 with TRBJ2-1, with 10 nucleotides matching TRBD1. From germline, CDR1 is SGHKS and CDR2 YYEKEE (reference sequence). This CDR3 has 17 residues. J gave up 7 bases and V 1 base, and 11 bases lay outside the gene matches. The CDR3 spells CASSLTTRQGAMNEQFF. The CDR3 nucleotides are TGTGCCAGCAGCTTGACAACTCGACAGGGGGCCATGAATGAGCAGTTCTTC.

V and J are TRBV5-4 and TRBJ2-6; D possibly corresponds to TRBD1 (5 bases). This CDR3 has 17 amino acids. The ends were cut back, 2 bases at V and 0 bases at J, with 12 bases in the middle. The V gene's germline CDR1 is SGHNT and CDR2 YYREEE (reference sequence). The CDR3 DNA follows: TGTGCCAGCAGCTTCGTGGATAGGGGCTCTGGGGCCAACGTCCTGACTTTC. This codes for CASSFVDRGSGANVLTF.

This sequence joins TRBV7-3 and TRBJ1-5; maybe TRBD1 (5 bases). Between the trimmed V and J ends, which lost 2 bases and 0 bases, there was a span of 8 bases. The CDR3 contains 15 residues. Germline lookup yields CDR1 SGHTA and CDR2 FQGTGA. CDR3 nucleotide sequence: TGTGCCAGCAGCTTATTCGGGGGTAGCAATCAGCCCCAGCATTTT. The encoded protein is CASSLFGGSNQPQHF.

The chain combines TRBV6-2 or TRBV6-3 with TRBJ2-1; no clear D gene. Trimming pared 3 bases from V and 10 bases from J, leaving 7 bases between. Germline V lookup: CDR1 MNHEY, CDR2 SVGEGT. This CDR3 has 11 residues. CDR3 sequence reads: CASSYAREQFF. CDR3 in DNA: TGTGCCAGCAGTTATGCCCGGGAGCAGTTCTTC.

The chain carries TRBV25-1 and TRBJ2-2; 8 nucleotides match TRBD2. Germline CDR1 reads MGHDK; CDR2 reads SYGVNS. V shed 1 base and J 6 bases; nucleotides not matched to a gene: 4. CDR3 size: 15 residues. CDR3 DNA sequence: TGTGCCAGCAGTGAATCCGGGGGGGTATCCGGGGAGCTGTTTTTT. Translation: CASSESGGVSGELFF.

The chain uses TRBV12-3 or TRBV12-4 and TRBJ1-1, with a tentative D call TRBD1 (6 bases). CDR3 size: 13 residues. V lost 7 bases, J lost 0 bases, and 9 bases lay in between. CDR3 amino acids: CASKDSMNTEAFF. The CDR3 coding sequence is TGTGCCAGCAAGGACAGCATGAACACTGAAGCTTTCTTT.

The chain couples TRBV30 to TRBJ1-2; TRBD1 might be the D (6 bases). V shed 4 bases and J shed 8 bases, with 23 bases lying between them. CDR3 size: 15 residues. Looked up from germline, CDR1 is GTSNPN and CDR2 is SVGIG (reference sequence). The CDR3 DNA reads as TGTGCCTGGAACGCCCCTACAGGGAGGGCTAAGGGCTACACCTTC. Protein: CAWNAPTGRAKGYTF.

The V gene is TRBV21-1, the J gene TRBJ1-1. TRBV21-1 is an annotated pseudogene. CDR3 size: 17 residues. CDR3 DNA: TGTGCCACTCAGAGGGGAGGGTGCCCGTGGATTCGGACTGAAGCTTTCTTT. Amino acids: CATQRGGCPWIRTEAFF.

V usage is TRBV3-1 (or the pseudogene TRBV3-2) and J usage is TRBJ1-2; possibly TRBD1 for D (5 bases). Deletions cut 3 bases from V and 6 bases from J, with 11 bases between. CDR3 length: 13 amino acids. Germline V gene lookup returns CDR1 LGHDT and CDR2 YNNKEL (reference sequence). CDR3 loop: CASSQRGGDGYTF. The CDR3, as DNA: TGTGCCAGCAGCCAGAGGGGCGGGGATGGCTACACCTTC.